This T cell receptor beta chain was observed in a study of T cells in Graves' hyperthyroidism and ophthalmopathy. This clonotype was observed at least ten times. Its antigen remains unidentified. Study-level findings and limits: Ophthalmopathy, as predicted by the model, came a median about seven months after the prediction.

Used for diagnoses were clinical symptoms, serum thyroxine and TRAb, thyroid ultrasound and orbital computed tomography. This CDR3 region has 15 residues. Germline V lookup: CDR1 SGHTA, CDR2 FQGTGA. Trimming removed 2 bases from V and 5 bases from J, with 16 bases in between. Template material for amplifying TCR beta CDR3 regions consisted of RNA transcripts. During a first-round RT-PCR of the TCR CDR3, the HTBI primer set was used. Each CDR3 protein is one row after TCRdb ran MiXCR on the multiplex PCR reads. The sample has roughly 93,000 distinct CDR3 sequences, 35% to 45% seen once. The receptor was isolated from a woman aged 25 to 39 with Graves' hyperthyroidism. The gene calls are TRBV7-3 and TRBJ2-7; D not resolved. Sequenced sample: peripheral blood or thyroid tissue (not recorded which). The CDR3 loop reads CASSLEAEPQDEQYF. CDR3 bases: TGTGCCAGCAGCTTAGAAGCAGAACCCCAGGACGAGCAGTACTTC.